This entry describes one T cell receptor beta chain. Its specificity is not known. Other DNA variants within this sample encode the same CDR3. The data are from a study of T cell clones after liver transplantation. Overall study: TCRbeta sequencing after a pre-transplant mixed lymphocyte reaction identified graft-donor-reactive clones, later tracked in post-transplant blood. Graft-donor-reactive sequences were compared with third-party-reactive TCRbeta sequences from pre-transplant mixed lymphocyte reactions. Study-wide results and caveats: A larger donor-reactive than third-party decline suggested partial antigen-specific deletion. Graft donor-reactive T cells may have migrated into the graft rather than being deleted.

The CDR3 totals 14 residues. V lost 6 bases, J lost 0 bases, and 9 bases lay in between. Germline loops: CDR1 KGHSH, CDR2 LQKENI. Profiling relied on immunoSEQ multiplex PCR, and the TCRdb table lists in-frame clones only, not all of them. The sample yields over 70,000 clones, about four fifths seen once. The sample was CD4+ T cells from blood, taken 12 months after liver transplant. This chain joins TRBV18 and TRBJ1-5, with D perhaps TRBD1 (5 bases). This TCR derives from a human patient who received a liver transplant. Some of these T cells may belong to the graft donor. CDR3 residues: CASSPQGSNQPQHF. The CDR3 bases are TGTGCCAGCTCTCCCCAGGGTAGCAATCAGCCCCAGCATTTT.